Here is one TCR beta chain with its context. Its antigen is not known. This sample is drawn from a study of response to subunit inactivated influenza vaccine. Study-wide points: Researchers suggested that each seasonal influenza vaccination recruits few new T cells.

This CDR3 has 14 amino acids. Trimming removed 4 bases at V and 2 bases at J, with 12 bases between. Germline CDR1 SGHTA, CDR2 FQGNSA. TCRdb passed the RT-PCR reads through MiXCR, listing each CDR3 protein once. The sample includes fewer than 600,000 distinct CDR3 sequences, around 7.9% seen only once; the top ten take around 14%. The sequence derives from a man between 45 and 75 years old who received an inactivated influenza vaccine. This specimen was PBMCs from blood, taken about 23 months after vaccination. The V and J genes are TRBV7-2 and TRBJ2-7; TRBD2 might be the D (6 bases). The CDR3 bases are TGTGCCAGCAGCTCCCGGGAGCCGGCCTACGAGCAGTACTTC. It codes for CASSSREPAYEQYF.